This T cell receptor (beta chain) was recorded in a study of response to subunit inactivated influenza vaccine. CDR3 length: 14 residues. Trimming shortened V by 4 bases and J by 7 bases, and 11 bases separated the two germline ends. TCRdb re-called the RT-PCR reads through MiXCR, storing one row per CDR3 protein. This sample has about 540,000 distinct CDR3 sequences, with roughly 25% found just once. These data were also reused for a study on T cells expressing NK-cell markers. That study adds: 5'RACE template switching with UMIs generated TCR beta cDNA. Sorted CD3+CD56+NKG2C+, CD3+CD56+NKG2C- and CD3+CD56-NKG2C+ T cells provided the TCR beta repertoires.

This clonotype originated in a man in his forties or fifties who received an inactivated influenza vaccine. Sequenced material: CD4+ T cells sorted from PBMCs, taken 11 to 12 days after vaccination. The V and J genes are TRBV12-3 or TRBV12-4 and TRBJ1-6; D is unclear. CDR3 nucleotides: TGTGCCAGCAGTTCGTACGAGAAGAATTCACCCCTCCACTTT. This translates into CASSSYEKNSPLHF.